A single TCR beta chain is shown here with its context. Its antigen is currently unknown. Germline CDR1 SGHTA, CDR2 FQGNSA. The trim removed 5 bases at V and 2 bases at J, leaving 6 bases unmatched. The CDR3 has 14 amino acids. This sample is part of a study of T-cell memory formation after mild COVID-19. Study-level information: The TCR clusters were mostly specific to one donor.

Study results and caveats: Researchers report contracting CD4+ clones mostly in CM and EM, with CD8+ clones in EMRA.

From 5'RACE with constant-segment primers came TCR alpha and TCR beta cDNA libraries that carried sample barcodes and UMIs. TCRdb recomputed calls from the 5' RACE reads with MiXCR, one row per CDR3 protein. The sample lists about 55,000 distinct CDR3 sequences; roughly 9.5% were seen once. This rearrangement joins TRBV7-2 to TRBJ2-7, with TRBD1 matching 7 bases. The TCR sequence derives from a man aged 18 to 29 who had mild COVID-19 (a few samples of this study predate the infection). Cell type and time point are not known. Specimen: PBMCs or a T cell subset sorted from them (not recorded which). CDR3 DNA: TGTGCCAGCAGCACCAGTGGGACAGCCTACGAGCAGTACTTC. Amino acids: CASSTSGTAYEQYF.